Below, 2 T cell receptor beta chains from the same sample are listed, as sequenced in a study of regulatory T cells in long-lasting Graves disease. Time point indicated: newly diagnosed GD, antithyroid drugs for less than 3 months. Extracted PBMC RNA gave rise to the TCR library. HTBI primers from iRepertoire and Arm-PCR of CDR3 regions yielded the TCR beta libraries. TCRdb independently ran MiXCR on the multiplex PCR reads; one entry per CDR3 protein. The sample includes roughly 420,000 distinct CDR3 sequences, 11% to 15% of them seen just once. These sequences were also reported in another study, on T cells in Graves' hyperthyroidism and ophthalmopathy.

Material: peripheral blood mononuclear cells (PBMCs), obtained at new diagnosis, from a patient treated with antithyroid drugs. Receptors were obtained from a woman between 50 and 59 years old with Graves disease.

For this clonotype: The germline gene is not matched at one end of the junction; a read error may be the cause. The V gene is TRBV10-3, the J gene TRBJ2-2, with 7 bases that match TRBD1. The CDR3 length is 14 residues. Germline V gives CDR1 ENHRY, CDR2 SYGVKD. The CDR3 sequence: CAISDRGNTGEPFF. CDR3 nucleotides: TGTGCCATCAGTGACAGGGGGAACACCGGGGAGCCGTTTTTT.

This clonotype was counted at least ten times. The V and J genes are TRBV27 and TRBJ1-4, with D possibly TRBD1 on 6 matching bases. The CDR3 is 16 amino acids. In germline, CDR1 is MNHEY, CDR2 SMNVEV (reference sequence). Trimming took off 6 bases at V and 4 bases at J, with 18 bases between the two ends. CDR3 coding DNA: TGTGCCAGCAGAGCACGGACAGCCCTTTATAATGAAAAACTGTTTTTT. As protein: CASRARTALYNEKLFF.